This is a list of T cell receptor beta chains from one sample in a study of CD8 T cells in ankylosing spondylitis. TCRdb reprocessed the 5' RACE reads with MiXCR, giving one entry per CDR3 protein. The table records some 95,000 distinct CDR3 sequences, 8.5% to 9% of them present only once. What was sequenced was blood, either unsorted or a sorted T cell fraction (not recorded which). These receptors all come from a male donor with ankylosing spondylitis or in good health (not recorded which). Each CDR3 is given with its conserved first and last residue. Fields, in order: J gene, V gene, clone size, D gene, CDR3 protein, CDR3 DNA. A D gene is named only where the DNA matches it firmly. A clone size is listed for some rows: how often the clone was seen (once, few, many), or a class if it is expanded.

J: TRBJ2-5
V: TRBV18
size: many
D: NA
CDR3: CASSPTETQYF
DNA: TGTGCCAGCTCACCTACAGAGACCCAGTACTTC

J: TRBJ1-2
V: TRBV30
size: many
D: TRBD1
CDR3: CAWSVQWAGGDGYTF
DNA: TGTGCCTGGAGTGTACAATGGGCAGGGGGCGATGGCTACACCTTC

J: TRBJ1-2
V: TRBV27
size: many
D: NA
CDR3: CASSLSRHYGYTF
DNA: TGTGCCAGCAGTTTATCGCGGCACTATGGCTACACCTTC

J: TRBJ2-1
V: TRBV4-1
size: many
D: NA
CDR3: CASSQDSESSYNEQFF
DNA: TGCGCCAGCAGCCAAGATTCAGAGAGCTCCTACAATGAGCAGTTCTTC

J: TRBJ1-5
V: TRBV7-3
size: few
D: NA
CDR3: CASSLSSDQPQHF
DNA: TGTGCCAGCAGCTTAAGTTCAGATCAGCCCCAGCATTTT

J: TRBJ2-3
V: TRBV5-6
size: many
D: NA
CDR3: CASSSRHDTDTQYF
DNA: TGTGCCAGCAGCTCCCGGCACGACACAGATACGCAGTATTTT

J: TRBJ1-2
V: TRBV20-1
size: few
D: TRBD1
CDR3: CSAKTGTGYGYTF
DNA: TGCAGTGCTAAAACCGGGACAGGGTATGGCTACACCTTC

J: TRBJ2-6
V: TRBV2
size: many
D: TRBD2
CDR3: CASTGGPLSGANVLTF
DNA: TGTGCCAGCACGGGGGGACCCCTCTCTGGGGCCAACGTCCTGACTTTC

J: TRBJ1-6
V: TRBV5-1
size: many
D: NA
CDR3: CASSPGPDRPYSPLHF
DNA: TGCGCCAGCAGCCCCGGGCCTGACCGACCCTATTCACCCCTCCACTTT

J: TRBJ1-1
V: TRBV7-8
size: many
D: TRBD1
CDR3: CASSLRNRGLDTEAFF
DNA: TGTGCCAGCAGCTTAAGGAACAGGGGGCTAGACACTGAAGCTTTCTTT

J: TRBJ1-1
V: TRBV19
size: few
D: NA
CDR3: CASSMEGNTEAFF
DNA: TGTGCCAGTAGTATGGAGGGGAACACTGAAGCTTTCTTT

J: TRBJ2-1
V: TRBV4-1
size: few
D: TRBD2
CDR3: CASSQRGGLNNEQFF
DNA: TGCGCCAGCAGCCAGCGGGGGGGCTTAAACAATGAGCAGTTCTTC

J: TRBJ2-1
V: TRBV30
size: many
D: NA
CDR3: CAWSRDGRREQFF
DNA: TGTGCCTGGAGTCGGGATGGCCGCCGGGAGCAGTTCTTC

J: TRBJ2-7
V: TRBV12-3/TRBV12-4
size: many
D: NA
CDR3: CASSPSDSYYEQYF
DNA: TGTGCCAGCAGCCCGTCCGACAGCTACTACGAGCAGTACTTC

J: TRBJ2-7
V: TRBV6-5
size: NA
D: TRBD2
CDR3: CASSYRGGYYEQYF
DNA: TGTGCCAGCAGTTACCGCGGGGGGTATTACGAGCAGTACTTC

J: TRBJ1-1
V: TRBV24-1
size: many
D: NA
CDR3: CATSDSGSAEAFF
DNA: TGTGCCACCAGTGATTCAGGTTCTGCTGAAGCTTTCTTT

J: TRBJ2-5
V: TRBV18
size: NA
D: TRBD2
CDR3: CASSPAGGLRETQYF
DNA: TGTGCCAGCTCACCAGCGGGGGGACTGCGGGAGACCCAGTACTTC

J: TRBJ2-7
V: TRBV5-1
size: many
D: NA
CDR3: CASSKSGTPSEQYF
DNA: TGCGCCAGCAGCAAGAGCGGGACACCCTCCGAGCAGTACTTC

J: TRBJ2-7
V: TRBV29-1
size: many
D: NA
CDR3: CSVDQGSSYEQYF
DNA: TGCAGCGTTGACCAAGGGAGCTCCTACGAGCAGTACTTC

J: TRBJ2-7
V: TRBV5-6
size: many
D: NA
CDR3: CASSGAGASYYEQYF
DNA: TGTGCCAGCAGCGGGGCGGGGGCCAGTTACTACGAGCAGTACTTC

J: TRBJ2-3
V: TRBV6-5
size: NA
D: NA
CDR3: CASSYGGGRGTDTQYF
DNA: TGTGCCAGCAGTTACGGTGGAGGTAGGGGCACAGATACGCAGTATTTT

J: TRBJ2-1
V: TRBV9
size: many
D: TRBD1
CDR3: CASSVEGGHNEQFF
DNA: TGTGCCAGCAGCGTAGAAGGGGGCCACAATGAGCAGTTCTTC

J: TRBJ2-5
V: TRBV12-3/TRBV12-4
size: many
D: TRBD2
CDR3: CASSHSGGETQYF
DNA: TGTGCCAGCAGTCATAGCGGGGGTGAGACCCAGTACTTC

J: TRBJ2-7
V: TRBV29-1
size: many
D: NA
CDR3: CSVENDSQYEQYF
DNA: TGCAGCGTTGAAAACGACAGTCAGTACGAGCAGTACTTC

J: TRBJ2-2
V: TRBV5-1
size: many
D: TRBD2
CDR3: CASSPGGQTGELFF
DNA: TGCGCCAGCAGCCCGGGGGGGCAAACCGGGGAGCTGTTTTTT

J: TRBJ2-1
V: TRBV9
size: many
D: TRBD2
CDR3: CASSVDLAGGLDEQFF
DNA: TGTGCCAGCAGCGTAGATCTAGCGGGGGGGCTTGATGAGCAGTTCTTC

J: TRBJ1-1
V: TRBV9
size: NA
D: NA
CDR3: CANSKTDRMNTEAFF
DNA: TGTGCCAACAGCAAGACAGACAGAATGAACACTGAAGCTTTCTTT

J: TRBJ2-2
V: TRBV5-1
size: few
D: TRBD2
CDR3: CASSSPSGGLNTGELFF
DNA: TGCGCCAGCAGCTCCCCTAGCGGGGGGCTCAACACCGGGGAGCTGTTTTTT

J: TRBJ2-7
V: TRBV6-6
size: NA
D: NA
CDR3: CASSNDRAYEQYF
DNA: TGTGCCAGCAGTAACGACCGAGCCTACGAGCAGTACTTC

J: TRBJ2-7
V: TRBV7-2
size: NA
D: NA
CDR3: CASSLNWVSPPYEQYF
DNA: TGTGCCAGCAGCTTAAATTGGGTCAGTCCACCCTACGAGCAGTACTTC

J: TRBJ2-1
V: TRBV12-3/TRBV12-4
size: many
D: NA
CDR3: CASSCAQFF
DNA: TGTGCCAGCAGTTGCGCGCAGTTCTTC

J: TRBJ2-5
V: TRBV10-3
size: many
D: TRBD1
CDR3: CATRAGTEETQYF
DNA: TGTGCCACCCGGGCCGGGACAGAAGAGACCCAGTACTTC

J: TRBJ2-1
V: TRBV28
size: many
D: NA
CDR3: CASSATSNEQFF
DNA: TGTGCCAGCAGTGCGACTAGCAATGAGCAGTTCTTC

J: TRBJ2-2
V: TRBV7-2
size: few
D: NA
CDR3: CASSLTSFTNTGELFF
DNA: TGTGCCAGCAGCTTGACAAGTTTTACGAACACCGGGGAGCTGTTTTTT

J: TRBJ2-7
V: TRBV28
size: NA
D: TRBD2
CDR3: CASSLPESGLAAYEQYF
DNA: TGTGCCAGCAGTTTGCCGGAAAGCGGACTAGCTGCTTACGAGCAGTACTTC

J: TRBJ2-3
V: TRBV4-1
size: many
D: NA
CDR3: CASSQGPTTDTQYF
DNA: TGCGCCAGCAGCCAGGGCCCAACCACAGATACGCAGTATTTT

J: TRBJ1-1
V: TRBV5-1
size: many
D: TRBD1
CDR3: CASSLQGEGTEAFF
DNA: TGCGCCAGCAGCTTGCAGGGGGAAGGCACTGAAGCTTTCTTT

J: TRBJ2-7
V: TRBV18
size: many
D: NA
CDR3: CASSPRGGYF
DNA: TGTGCCAGCTCACCTAGGGGTGGGTACTTC

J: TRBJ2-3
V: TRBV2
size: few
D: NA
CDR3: CASGGTVSTDTQYF
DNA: TGTGCCAGCGGGGGGACTGTCAGCACAGATACGCAGTATTTT

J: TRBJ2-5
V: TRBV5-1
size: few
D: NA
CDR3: CASSWSKETQYF
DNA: TGCGCCAGCAGCTGGTCAAAAGAGACCCAGTACTTC

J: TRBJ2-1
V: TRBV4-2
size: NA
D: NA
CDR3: CASSPQGSFLEQFF
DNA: TGTGCCAGCAGCCCCCAGGGTAGTTTCCTTGAGCAGTTCTTC

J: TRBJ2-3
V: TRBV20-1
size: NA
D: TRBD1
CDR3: CCARDGQGALDTQYF
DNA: TGCTGTGCTAGAGACGGACAGGGGGCTTTAGATACGCAGTATTTT

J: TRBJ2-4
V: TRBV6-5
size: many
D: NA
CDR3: CASSYSIGAGTKNIQYF
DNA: TGTGCCAGCAGTTACTCGATAGGGGCCGGGACCAAAAACATTCAGTACTTC

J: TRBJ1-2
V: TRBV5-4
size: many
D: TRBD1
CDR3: CASSRITGGNYGYTF
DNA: TGTGCCAGCAGCCGAATCACAGGGGGCAACTATGGCTACACCTTC

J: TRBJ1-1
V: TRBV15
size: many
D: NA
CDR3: CATSAGGNTEAFF
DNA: TGTGCCACCAGCGCGGGGGGGAACACTGAAGCTTTCTTT

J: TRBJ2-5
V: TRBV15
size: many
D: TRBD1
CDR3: CATSGKQGTGGETQYF
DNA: TGTGCCACCAGCGGGAAACAAGGGACAGGCGGGGAGACCCAGTACTTC

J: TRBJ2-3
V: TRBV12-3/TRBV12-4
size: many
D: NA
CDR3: CASSLDRRTAYF
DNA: TGTGCCAGCAGTTTAGACAGGAGGACTGCGTATTTT

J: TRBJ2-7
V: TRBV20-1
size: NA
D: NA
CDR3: CSASRQDSSYEQYF
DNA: TGCAGTGCTAGCCGACAGGACTCCTCCTACGAGCAGTACTTC

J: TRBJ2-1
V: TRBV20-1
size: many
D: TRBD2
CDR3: CSAYSGTSGGLNYNEQFF
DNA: TGCAGTGCTTACTCCGGGACTAGCGGGGGACTAAACTACAATGAGCAGTTCTTC

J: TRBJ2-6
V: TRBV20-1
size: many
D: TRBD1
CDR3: CSARTDREPGANVLTF
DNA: TGCAGTGCTAGAACGGACAGGGAGCCTGGGGCCAACGTCCTGACTTTC

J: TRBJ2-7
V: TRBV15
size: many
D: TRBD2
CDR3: CATSRGGTRDEQYF
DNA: TGTGCCACCAGCAGAGGCGGGACTAGGGACGAGCAGTACTTC

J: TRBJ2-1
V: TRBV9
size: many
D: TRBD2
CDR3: CASSVPSGGPSYNEQFF
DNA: TGTGCCAGCAGCGTCCCTAGCGGGGGGCCCTCCTACAATGAGCAGTTCTTC

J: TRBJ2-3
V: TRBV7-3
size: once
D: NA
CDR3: CASSPAPGEDTQYF
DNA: TGTGCCAGCAGCCCCGCCCCTGGGGAGGATACGCAGTATTTT

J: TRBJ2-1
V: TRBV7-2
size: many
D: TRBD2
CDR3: CASRPLAGTESYNEQFF
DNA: TGTGCCAGCAGACCACTAGCGGGGACTGAATCCTACAATGAGCAGTTCTTC

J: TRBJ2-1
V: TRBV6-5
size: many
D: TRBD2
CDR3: CASSLGGGVYNEQFF
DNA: TGTGCCAGCAGTTTAGGCGGGGGGGTCTACAATGAGCAGTTCTTC

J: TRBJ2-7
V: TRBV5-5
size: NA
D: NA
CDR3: CASSLVPVTYEQYF
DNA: TGTGCCAGCAGCTTGGTTCCGGTAACCTACGAGCAGTACTTC